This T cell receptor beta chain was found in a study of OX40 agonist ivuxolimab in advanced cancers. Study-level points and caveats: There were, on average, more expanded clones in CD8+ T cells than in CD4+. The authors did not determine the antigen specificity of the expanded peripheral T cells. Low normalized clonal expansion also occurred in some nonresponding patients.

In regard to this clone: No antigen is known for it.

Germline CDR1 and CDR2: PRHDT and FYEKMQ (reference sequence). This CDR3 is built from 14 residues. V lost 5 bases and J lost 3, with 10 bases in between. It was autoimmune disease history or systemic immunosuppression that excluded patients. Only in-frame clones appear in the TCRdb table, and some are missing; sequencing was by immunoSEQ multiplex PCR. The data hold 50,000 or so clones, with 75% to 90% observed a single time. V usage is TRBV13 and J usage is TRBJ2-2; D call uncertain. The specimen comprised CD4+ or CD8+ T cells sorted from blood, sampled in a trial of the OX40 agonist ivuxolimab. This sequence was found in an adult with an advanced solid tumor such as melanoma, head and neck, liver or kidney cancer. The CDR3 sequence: CASSEDTYTGELFF. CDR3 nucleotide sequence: TGTGCCAGCAGCGAAGACACCTACACCGGGGAGCTGTTTTTT.